The source of this TCR beta chain is a study of T cell responses to AZD1222 COVID-19 vaccine (dated by TCRdb to 2020 to 2022). In the study overall: Because spike-specific TCR depth and breadth did not differ between the two schedules, AZD1222 recipients who got a second dose at roughly 4 weeks were pooled with those who got a second dose at roughly 12 weeks. A total of 233 trial participants underwent TCR sequencing, of whom some 210 received two doses of AZD1222 and about 26 received two doses of the MenACWY control vaccine. Trial participants were enrolled into age subgroups of 18-55, 56-69 and 70-plus years, which contained about 150, 27 and 61 TCR-sequenced participants, respectively.

As to this clone: The specificity of this receptor is unknown. There are no base qualities to consult, and no much larger clone falls within one base.

Interpreted using the paper, the time point label stands for: baseline before first vaccination. The vaccinee samples were drawn from two UK trials, COV001 and COV002, one of which was a single-blind randomized controlled phase 2/3 trial testing AZD1222 (ChAdOx1 nCoV-19) in healthy adults. For TCRbeta chain sequencing, PBMC samples from trial participants were taken at day 0 and at day 28 after the second dose. For CDR1 and CDR2, the germline V gene (reference sequence) lists LGHDT and YNNKEL. CDR3 length: 11 amino acids, cysteine to phenylalanine. Solely the CDR3 DNA is kept, with 33 bases framed from the first base. V and J lose 4 bases and 11 bases, and a span of 11 bases separates them. The CDR3 regions of human TCRbeta chains were subjected to immunosequencing. Per the original workflow: TCRs in the repertoires were matched against a reference library of SARS-CoV-2-specific TCRs that had been generated with the MIRA antigen-specificity platform. Breadth was defined as the fraction of unique TCRs that were SARS-CoV-2-associated, and depth was defined as the fraction of total T cells that were SARS-CoV-2-associated. Using the MIRA data, each spike-specific TCR was mapped to the spike region that the TCR reacts to and placed in a CD4 or CD8 class. Log10-transformed breadth and depth values were compared by one-way ANOVA with Sidak's multiple comparisons tests. Held by TCRdb, this immuneACCESS table contains in-frame sequences only and omits some clones. Under half of the omission traces to an unresolved V gene where checked; the cause of the rest is unknown. The V and J calls and the clone size are those of that table, but D and trimming were determined from the DNA. This sample gives approximately 68,000 clones in total; around 87% of them show up just once. Clones ranked in the top ten supply around 24% of the sample.

General study outcomes and caveats: Conclusions about previously exposed vaccinees were limited because only a handful of AZD1222 recipients were SARS-CoV-2 seropositive at baseline. In the small 56-69-year group, the increase in depth fell short of significance, most likely because of low power. The vaccine-associated CD4 TCRs covered the entire spike protein, and the dominant responses fell in regions 160-218 and 743-854. Participants were mostly white British and included more females than males, and it was suggested by the authors that clonal diversity may have been underestimated. A significant rise in spike-specific TCR breadth and depth was observed after two AZD1222 doses relative to day 0 and relative to MenACWY recipients. Because no day 14 peak-response samples were available, the repertoires could be characterized only after the peak T cell response. Nearly half of unique spike-specific TCRs reportedly recognized epitopes outside regions mutated in the B.1.351 and B.1.1.7 variants.

This sequence originates from an adult in good health. The input for sequencing was peripheral blood, taken on day 0 of AZD1222 vaccination. The rearranged segments are TRBV3-1 (or the pseudogene TRBV3-2) and TRBJ1-1; a tentative D match to TRBD1 spans 5 bases. The CDR3 protein is CASSPGGEAFF. The nucleotide sequence reads as follows: TGTGCCAGCAGCCCCGGGGGAGAGGCTTTCTTT.